Below, 19 T cell receptor beta chains from the same sample are listed, as sequenced in a study of T cells in Graves' hyperthyroidism and ophthalmopathy. RNA transcripts yielded amplified TCR beta CDR3 regions. The study used the HTBI primer set for a first-round RT-PCR of the TCR CDR3. TCRdb reprocessed the multiplex PCR reads via MiXCR and lists one record per CDR3 protein. This table holds around 500,000 distinct CDR3 sequences, about 16% found once. Sequencing input: blood. These receptors were taken from a young woman with Graves' ophthalmopathy.

This clonotype was observed a handful of times. Given a much more abundant clone one base away, this may be a read error. The V call is TRBV11-2, the J call TRBJ2-5; 12 bases agree with TRBD1. The CDR3 contains 14 residues. The V gene's germline CDR1 is SGHAT and CDR2 FQNNGV. CDR3: CASSRDRGPETLYF. The CDR3 DNA reads as TGTGCCAGCAGTCGGGACAGGGGGCCAGAGACCCTGTACTTC. The full variable domain, with the rest looked up from reference TRBV11-2 and TRBJ2-5, is EAGVAQSPRYKIIEKRQSVAFWCNPISGHATLYWYQQILGQGPKLLIQFQNNGVVDDSQLPKDRFSAERLKGVDSTLKIQPAKLEDSAVYLCASSRDRGPETLYFGPGTRLLVL.

This clonotype has ten or more counts. This sequence joins TRBV30 and TRBJ2-7; D may be TRBD1 (6 bases). The length of the CDR3 is 16 residues. The V and J ends lost 3 bases and 4 bases respectively, with 22 bases between them. CDR1 is GTSNPN and CDR2 is SVGIG in the germline V gene (reference sequence). CDR3 loop: CAWSPPQGRMVYEQYF. In DNA form, the CDR3 reads TGTGCCTGGAGCCCCCCCCAGGGGCGTATGGTATACGAGCAGTACTTC.

This clonotype occurred a few times. The genes are TRBV4-3 and TRBJ1-2; D may be TRBD1 (5 bases). V gave up 4 bases and J gave up 8 bases, with 23 bases separating them. Germline-derived CDR1 and CDR2 are LGHNA and YSLEER. The CDR3 contains 16 residues. DNA of the CDR3: TGCGCCAGCAGCCCAGACCCGGGACGGCGGGAGGGAGGCTACACCTTC. It yields the protein CASSPDPGRREGGYTF.

V usage is TRBV7-3 and J usage is TRBJ2-4; 14 bases align to TRBD2. Germline CDR1 reads SGHTA; CDR2 reads FQGTGA. CDR3 length equals 13 residues. The ends lost 10 bases at V and 11 bases at J; junction bases unmatched: 7. In DNA, the CDR3 is TGTGCCATACCGGGACTAGCGGGAGTCCTTCAGTACTTC. Amino acid sequence: CAIPGLAGVLQYF.

This clonotype occurred many times. This rearrangement joins TRBV20-1 to TRBJ2-3; 9 bases align to TRBD2. Trimming removed 4 bases from V and 2 bases from J; junction bases left unmatched: 10. Germline-derived CDR1 and CDR2 are DFQATT and SNEGSKA (reference sequence). The CDR3 sequence is 16 residues long. The CDR3 DNA is TGCAGTGCTACGTGGCGGGAGGGCCGTGACACAGATACGCAGTATTTT. Translating it yields CSATWREGRDTDTQYF.

This clonotype occurred many times. The rearrangement links TRBV2 to TRBJ2-7, with 7 bases identical to TRBD1. The V segment lost 3 bases and the J segment 2 bases; nucleotides outside the gene matches: 7. This CDR3 has 15 amino acids. Germline CDR1 reads SNHLY; CDR2 reads FYNNEI. The CDR3 sequence is CASSDSGTGAYEQYF. In nucleotides, the CDR3 is TGTGCCAGCAGTGATTCGGGCACAGGGGCCTACGAGCAGTACTTC.

The sample holds many counts of this clonotype. The V call is TRBV30, the J call TRBJ1-1; a possible D gene is TRBD1 (5 bases). CDR1 and CDR2 (germline): GTSNPN, SVGIG (reference sequence). CDR3 size: 13 residues. V dropped 0 bases and J dropped 5 bases, with 10 bases sitting between them. The CDR3 loop reads CAWSVARETEAFF. CDR3 DNA sequence: TGTGCCTGGAGTGTGGCCAGGGAAACTGAAGCTTTCTTT. The full variable domain, in which reference TRBV30 and TRBJ1-1 provide the parts outside the CDR3, is SQTIHQWPATLVQPVGSPLSLECTVEGTSNPNLYWYRQAAGRGLQLLFYSVGIGQISSEVPQNLSASRPQDRQFILSSKKLLLSDSGFYLCAWSVARETEAFFGQGTRLTVV.

The chain uses TRBV30 and TRBJ1-5, with 12 bases lining up with TRBD1. This CDR3 spans 17 amino acids. V shed 2 bases and J 3 bases; nucleotides not matched to a gene: 8. CDR1 GTSNPN and CDR2 SVGIG come from the germline V gene (reference sequence). CDR3 sequence (DNA): TGTGCCTGGAGTCCGGGGACAGGGGGCCCGCTCAATCAGCCCCAGCATTTT. Protein: CAWSPGTGGPLNQPQHF.

This clonotype was detected many times. The chain employs TRBV20-1 and TRBJ1-5; 7 nucleotides align to TRBD1. The CDR3 is made up of 15 amino acids. CDR1 is DFQATT and CDR2 is SNEGSKA in the germline V gene (reference sequence). The J segment lost 3 bases and the V segment lost 0 bases, leaving 5 bases of the junction unmatched. The CDR3 spells CSARDNRGPNQPQHF. The CDR3, as DNA: TGCAGTGCTAGAGATAACAGGGGCCCCAATCAGCCCCAGCATTTT.

This clonotype has at least ten counts. The J gene is TRBJ1-5, the V gene TRBV7-8; D perhaps matches TRBD1 (5 bases). This CDR3 is 17 amino acids long. In germline, CDR1 is SGHVS, CDR2 FQNEAQ. The V gene lost 2 bases and the J gene lost 6 bases, with 20 bases spanning the gap. This chain's CDR3 is CASSLSARGRVVQPQHF. The CDR3, as DNA: TGTGCCAGCAGCTTAAGCGCGAGAGGCAGGGTGGTTCAGCCCCAGCATTTT. Full variable domain (rest looked up from reference TRBV7-8 and TRBJ1-5): GAGVSQSPRYKVAKRGQDVALRCDPISGHVSLFWYQQALGQGPEFLTYFQNEAQLDKSGLPSDRFFAERPEGSVSTLKIQRTQQEDSAVYLCASSLSARGRVVQPQHFGDGTRLSIL.

This clonotype was observed at least ten times. The J gene is TRBJ2-3, the V gene TRBV28; no reliable D call. CDR1 and CDR2 from the germline V gene are MDHEN and SYDVKM. The CDR3 length is 15 residues. With 8 bases removed from V and 2 bases from J, the gap between germline ends came to 17 bases. In nucleotides, the CDR3 is TGTGCCAGCCGTCACGAGACCAGAAACACAGATACGCAGTATTTT. Translated: CASRHETRNTDTQYF.

This clonotype was counted at least ten times. The V and J genes are TRBV6-2 or TRBV6-3 and TRBJ1-5; 7 nucleotides align to TRBD1. CDR3 length equals 15 residues. CDR1 is MNHEY, CDR2 SVGEGT, per germline. Germline trimming cut 2 bases from V and 3 bases from J; bases unmatched to any gene: 4. CDR3 nucleotide sequence: TGTGCCAGCAGTTACCCGGGACAGCCCAATCAGCCCCAGCATTTT. Translation: CASSYPGQPNQPQHF.

This clonotype was found a few times. The chain joins TRBV5-1 to TRBJ1-4; D remains unclear. This CDR3 has 14 residues. Trimming took off 4 bases at V and 2 bases at J, with 9 bases between the two ends. Germline V gives CDR1 SGHRS, CDR2 YFSETQ. The CDR3 nucleotides read TGCGCCAGCAGCGCCCAAGAGACTAATGAAAAACTGTTTTTT. The encoded protein is CASSAQETNEKLFF.

This clonotype was detected ten times or more. The CDR3 DNA reads TGTGCCAGCAGCCCGCAAGCGGACGCAACTAATGAAAAACTGTTTTTT. It codes for CASSPQADATNEKLFF. This chain uses TRBV7-8 with TRBJ1-4, with D unresolved. Germline V CDR1 and CDR2: SGHVS, FQNEAQ. V was trimmed by 5 bases and J by 0 bases, leaving 13 bases between them. This CDR3 has 16 amino acids.

V and J are TRBV10-3 and TRBJ1-1; D remains ambiguous. This CDR3 contains 13 residues. The V gene's germline CDR1 is ENHRY and CDR2 SYGVKD. Trimming pared 3 bases from V and 1 base from J, leaving 6 bases between. For the CDR3, the DNA is TGTGCCATCAGTGATGTGGGGAACACTGAAGCTTTCTTT. Translating gives CAISDVGNTEAFF.

This clonotype has ten or more counts. This rearrangement joins TRBV18 to TRBJ2-1; tentative D call: TRBD2 (7 bases). The CDR3 runs 14 residues. CDR1 is KGHSH, CDR2 LQKENI, per germline. V lost 6 bases and J lost 4, with 13 bases in between. DNA of the CDR3: TGTGCCAGCTCCCCCGGGGGGCCTTACAATGAGCAGTTCTTC. Encoded protein: CASSPGGPYNEQFF.

This clonotype was observed a few times. Sequence at one end of the junction differs from germline and may be a read error. CDR3 protein: CSAETLTRDLGETQYF. The CDR3 region has the DNA TGCAGCGCTGAAACTCTAACCAGGGATTTGGGAGAGACCCAGTACTTC. The rearrangement uses TRBV29-1 and TRBJ2-5; perhaps TRBD1 as D (5 bases). CDR1 SQVTM and CDR2 ANQGSEA come from the germline V gene. The CDR3 totals 16 residues.

Points on this clonotype: Given a much more abundant clone one base away, this may be a read error. The chain carries TRBV28 and TRBJ2-7; D remains ambiguous. The CDR3 has 14 amino acids. Germline V gene data show CDR1 as MDHEN and CDR2 as SYDVKM. Trimming removed 5 bases from V and 3 bases from J, with 14 bases in between. The CDR3 reads CASSPLWADYEQYF. The CDR3 nucleotides read TGTGCCAGCAGTCCCCTCTGGGCAGACTACGAGCAGTACTTC.

The J gene is TRBJ2-3, the V gene TRBV24-1, with 7 bases lining up with TRBD1. The CDR3 sequence is 16 residues long. Germline V gene lookup returns CDR1 KGHDR and CDR2 SFDVKD. V dropped 4 bases and J dropped 4; count of bases not matched to a gene: 10. The CDR3 loop reads CATSDPTGLAADTQYF. The CDR3 DNA follows: TGTGCCACCAGTGACCCGACAGGGCTGGCGGCAGATACGCAGTATTTT.